The 5 T cell receptor beta chains given below trace back to one sample, sequenced in a study of cytotoxic CD8 clonotypes in ibrutinib-treated CLL (dated by TCRdb to 2020 to 2022). The sample's time point, from its label and the paper: around 25 months on ibrutinib. The method was the immunoSEQ multiplex PCR assay. What TCRdb holds here is the immuneACCESS table cut down to in-frame rearrangements. Part of the clones is not present; checked against another copy, under half of the missing clones reflect an unresolved V gene, and the others are unexplained. The table for this sample lists roughly 250,000 clones; less than 75% of them were counted only once. The ten top clones hold less than 20% of the sample. The starting material was PBMCs, obtained after 24 months of ibrutinib treatment. All receptors come from a human donor with chronic lymphocytic leukemia.

The chain links TRBV28 to TRBJ2-7; the D is unclear. Trimming left V 3 bases short and J 0 bases short, with 9 bases between. Germline CDR1 MDHEN, CDR2 SYDVKM. The CDR3 loop spans 14 amino acids. DNA of the CDR3: TGTGCCAGCAGTTTGCCCGGGTCCTCCTACGAGCAGTACTTC. The encoded protein is CASSLPGSSYEQYF.

The CDR3 DNA follows: TGTGCCAGCAGCGTAGATGAAGTTTCGAACACCGGGGAGCTGTTTTTT. Its translation: CASSVDEVSNTGELFF. V gene TRBV9 combines with J gene TRBJ2-2; D not certain. This CDR3 has 16 amino acids. The V and J ends lost 0 bases and 0 bases respectively, with 9 bases between them. Germline V lookup: CDR1 SGDLS, CDR2 YYNGEE.

This clone occurred once. The chain is built from TRBV7-9 and TRBJ2-7, with unresolved D. Deletions cut 5 bases from V and 6 bases from J, with 20 bases between. Germline-derived CDR1 and CDR2 are SEHNR and FQNEAQ (reference sequence). CDR3 length: 15 amino acids. Here the CDR3 reads CASSLTSGPDVEQYF. The CDR3 DNA reads as TGTGCCAGCAGCCTAACTTCGGGCCCTGACGTCGAGCAGTACTTC.

The chain has TRBV6-5 and TRBJ2-5; D is possibly TRBD1 (6 bases). V was clipped by 2 bases and J by 4 bases, with 11 bases between them. Per germline, CDR1 MNHEY and CDR2 SVGAGI. This CDR3 has 14 residues. The CDR3 nucleotides are TGTGCCAGCAGTTACGCCCAGGGGCGAGAGACCCAGTACTTC. This gives the protein CASSYAQGRETQYF.

The chain recombines TRBV14 with TRBJ2-7; TRBD1 might be the D (5 bases). Germline V gives CDR1 SGHDN, CDR2 FVKESK. This CDR3 comprises 16 residues. Trimming left V 0 bases short and J 2 bases short, with 14 bases between. For the CDR3, the DNA is TGTGCCAGCAGCCAAGATCGGGCAGGGAATACCTACGAGCAGTACTTC. It codes for CASSQDRAGNTYEQYF.